This T cell receptor beta chain was recorded in a study of T cell repertoires in cytomegalovirus infection. Overall study: Both CMV infection and a matching HLA type were indicated by public TCR beta signatures. Overall study findings and caveats: Ex vivo, HLA-C-restricted CMV-specific TCR beta clonotypes prevailed over the rest of the response.

Comments on this clonotype: As yet, its antigen is unknown.

TCRdb called the reads again in MiXCR, with one record for every CDR3 protein. The top ten hold about 18% of the sample, which has 600,000 to 700,000 distinct CDR3 sequences, roughly a third seen once. This TCR came from a human donor in good health (CMV status not recorded). Some clones in this sample may be carry-over from other donors' samples. The material was cultured PBMCs, obtained from culture after CMV antigen stimulation.

This chain's CDR3 is CASIERANSPLHF. DNA of the CDR3: TGTGCCAGCATCGAGAGGGCGAATTCACCCCTCCACTTT. This sequence joins TRBV2 and TRBJ1-6; D uncertain. From germline, CDR1 is SNHLY and CDR2 FYNNEI. The germline V and J ends were trimmed by 7 bases and 7 bases, with 11 bases remaining between them. This CDR3 is built from 13 residues. The whole variable domain, remainder taken from reference TRBV2 and TRBJ1-6, is EPEVTQTPSHQVTQMGQEVILRCVPISNHLYFYWYRQILGQKVEFLVSFYNNEISEKSEIFDDQFSVERPDGSNFTLKIRSTKLEDSAMYFCASIERANSPLHFGNGTRLTVT.